This T cell receptor (beta chain) was captured by sequencing in a study of control samples from healthy donors and cancer patients. Germline CDR1 MDHEN, CDR2 SYDVKM. Trimming took off 2 bases at V and 0 bases at J, with 8 bases between the two ends. The CDR3 is 15 amino acids. Assay used: immunoSEQ multiplex PCR; TCRdb lists only in-frame clones, some missing. The sample lists about 6,000 clones, around three quarters seen once, with about 7% in the top ten. The chain joins TRBV28 to TRBJ1-5; D is ambiguous. Sequenced material: formalin-fixed, paraffin-embedded tissue. This TCR came from a male donor with melanoma. CDR3 protein: CASSLNTYSNQPQHF. The CDR3 coding sequence is TGTGCCAGCAGTTTAAACACTTATAGCAATCAGCCCCAGCATTTT.